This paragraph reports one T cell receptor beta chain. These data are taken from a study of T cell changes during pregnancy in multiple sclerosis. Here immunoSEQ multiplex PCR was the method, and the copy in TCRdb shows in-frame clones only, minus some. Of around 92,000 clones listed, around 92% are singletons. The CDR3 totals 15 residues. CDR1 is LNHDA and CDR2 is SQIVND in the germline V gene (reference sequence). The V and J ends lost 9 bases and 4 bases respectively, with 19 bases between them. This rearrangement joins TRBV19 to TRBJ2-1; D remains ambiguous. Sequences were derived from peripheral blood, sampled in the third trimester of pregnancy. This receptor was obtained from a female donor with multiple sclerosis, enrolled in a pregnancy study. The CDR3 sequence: CASSLIGNGYNEQFF. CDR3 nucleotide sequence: TGTGCCAGCTCATTAATTGGTAACGGTTACAATGAGCAGTTCTTC.